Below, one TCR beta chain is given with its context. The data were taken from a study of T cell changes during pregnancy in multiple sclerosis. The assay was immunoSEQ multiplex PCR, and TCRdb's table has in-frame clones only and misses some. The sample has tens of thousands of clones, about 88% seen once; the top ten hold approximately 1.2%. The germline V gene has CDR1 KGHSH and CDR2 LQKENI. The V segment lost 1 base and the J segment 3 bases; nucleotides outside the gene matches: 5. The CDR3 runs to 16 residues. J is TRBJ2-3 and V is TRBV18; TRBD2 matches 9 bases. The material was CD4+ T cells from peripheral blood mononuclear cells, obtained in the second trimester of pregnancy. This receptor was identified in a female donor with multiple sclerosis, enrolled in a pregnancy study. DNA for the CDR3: TGTGCCAGCTCACCACAGAGGCGGGAGGGGACAGATACGCAGTATTTT. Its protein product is CASSPQRREGTDTQYF. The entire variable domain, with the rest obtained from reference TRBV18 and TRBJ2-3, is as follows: NAGVMQNPRHLVRRRGQEARLRCSPMKGHSHVYWYRQLPEEGLKFMVYLQKENIIDESGMPKERFSAEFPKEGPSILRIQQVVRGDSAAYFCASSPQRREGTDTQYFGPGTRLTVL.